These 31 T cell receptor beta chains were all obtained from the same sample, sequenced in a study of cytomegalovirus exposure and HLA in healthy donors. The repertoire was sequenced with immunoSEQ multiplex PCR; TCRdb's copy has only in-frame clones and lacks some. In the table there are 200,000 or so clones, 85% to 95% of which are singletons. The sample was PBMCs. The receptors stem from a woman between 18 and 29 years old in good health and CMV-seronegative.

Turning to this clone: Other DNA sequences from this sample encode an identical CDR3 as well. V gene TRBV11-2 combines with J gene TRBJ1-2; the match to TRBD1 covers 10 bases. Germline V CDR1 and CDR2: SGHAT, FQNNGV. The V segment lost 1 base and the J segment 4 bases; nucleotides outside the gene matches: 0. CDR3 length: 14 residues. CDR3 amino acids: CASSLGDRGYGYTF. The CDR3 DNA reads TGTGCCAGCAGCTTAGGGGACAGGGGCTATGGCTACACCTTC.

This chain uses TRBV29-1 with TRBJ2-1; maybe TRBD2 (6 bases). CDR1 is SQVTM, CDR2 ANQGSEA, per germline. Trimming stripped 6 bases from V and 3 bases from J, with 15 bases between. CDR3 size: 14 residues. The CDR3 DNA follows: TGCAGCGTCGCGGGTAGCGGACTCTACAATGAGCAGTTCTTC. Amino acid sequence: CSVAGSGLYNEQFF.

V gene TRBV25-1 combines with J gene TRBJ2-3; 10 bases are a match to TRBD2. Germline lookup yields CDR1 MGHDK and CDR2 SYGVNS. CDR3 size: 18 residues. Here the CDR3 reads CAFPASGRTTQRADTQYF. The CDR3 nucleotides read TGTGCTTTCCCGGCTAGCGGGAGAACCACCCAGCGGGCAGATACGCAGTATTTT.

The gene calls are TRBV11-2 and TRBJ2-1; 14 positions agree with TRBD2. This CDR3 comprises 15 residues. Germline V gives CDR1 SGHAT, CDR2 FQNNGV. With 4 bases clipped from V and 10 bases from J, the junction kept 6 bases outside the gene matches. The CDR3, as DNA: TGTGCCAGCAGCTCAACCCGGACTAGCGGGGGGGAGCAGTTCTTC. Translating gives CASSSTRTSGGEQFF.

The rearrangement links TRBV27 to TRBJ2-7; 7 nucleotides agree with TRBD2. Germline CDR1 reads MNHEY; CDR2 reads SMNVEV (reference sequence). This CDR3 has 15 amino acids. V was clipped by 0 bases and J by 5 bases; unmatched bases: 7. The CDR3 sequence is CASSLSVLALHEQYF. CDR3 DNA: TGTGCCAGCAGTTTATCGGTACTAGCGCTCCACGAGCAGTACTTC.

The V call is TRBV14, the J call TRBJ2-7; TRBD1 matches 7 bases. The CDR3 is 14 residues long. V was clipped by 4 bases and J by 3 bases; unmatched bases: 6. CDR1 SGHDN and CDR2 FVKESK come from the germline V gene. The CDR3 sequence: CASSPRDRVYEQYF. CDR3 DNA: TGTGCCAGCAGCCCCCGGGACAGAGTCTACGAGCAGTACTTC.

CDR3: CASSEYLGAHTF. In nucleotides, the CDR3 is TGTGCCAGCAGTGAATATCTGGGGGCGCACACCTTC. The V call is TRBV25-1, the J call TRBJ1-2; TRBD1 might be the D (6 bases). Germline V gene data show CDR1 as MGHDK and CDR2 as SYGVNS. The CDR3 spans 12 residues. The ends were cut back, 0 bases at V and 12 bases at J, with 11 bases in the middle.

Written as DNA, the CDR3 is TGTGCCAGCAGTTTACCCTACAGGGCTGAGCAGTTCTTC. It specifies CASSLPYRAEQFF. The V call is TRBV27, the J call TRBJ2-1; TRBD1 is a possible D gene (6 bases). Trimming took 2 bases from V and 9 from J, leaving 11 bases between them. The germline V gene encodes CDR1 MNHEY and CDR2 SMNVEV (reference sequence). The CDR3 runs to 13 residues.

The chain couples TRBV7-2 to TRBJ1-3; no definite D call. V was shortened by 1 base and J by 4 bases, with 8 bases between the two germline ends. Germline CDR1 and CDR2: SGHTA and FQGNSA. The CDR3 totals 14 residues. CDR3 DNA: TGTGCCAGCAGCTTAGGGGGAGGAGGAAACACCATATATTTT. Its translation is CASSLGGGGNTIYF.

J is TRBJ2-2 and V is TRBV30; no clear D. There are 15 residues in the CDR3. Deletions cut 0 bases from V and 4 bases from J, with 12 bases between. The germline CDR1 and CDR2 sequences are GTSNPN and SVGIG (reference sequence). The CDR3 nucleotides read TGTGCCTGGAGTGTACAGACCTTGGGCACCGGGGAGCTGTTTTTT. Protein sequence: CAWSVQTLGTGELFF.

There are a few counts of this clone. The rearrangement joins TRBV18 to TRBJ2-7; tentatively, D is TRBD2 (5 bases). V lost 2 bases to trimming and J lost 4 bases, with 15 bases between them. The CDR3 has 15 residues. Per the germline V gene, CDR1 is KGHSH and CDR2 is LQKENI. As DNA, the CDR3 is TGTGCCAGCTCACCAGTGGCGGACTCCGCATACGAGCAGTACTTC. As protein: CASSPVADSAYEQYF.

This clone was seen a handful of times. The chain employs TRBV11-2 and TRBJ2-1; D is possibly TRBD1 (6 bases). Trimming removed 1 base at V and 7 bases at J, with 11 bases between. CDR1 is SGHAT, CDR2 FQNNGV, per germline. This CDR3 is 14 amino acids long. The CDR3 region is CASSLAAGANEQFF. CDR3 coding DNA: TGTGCCAGCAGCTTAGCCGCAGGGGCGAATGAGCAGTTCTTC.

The chain has TRBV6-4 and TRBJ2-2; 11 positions agree with TRBD2. The CDR3 has 16 residues. J gave up 6 bases and V 6 bases, and 9 bases lay outside the gene matches. Per the germline V gene, CDR1 is MRHNA and CDR2 is SNTAGT. CDR3 sequence: CASRALAGGPPGELFF. The CDR3 bases are TGTGCCAGCAGAGCGTTAGCGGGAGGGCCCCCCGGGGAGCTGTTTTTT.

V usage is TRBV4-1 and J usage is TRBJ2-1, with 10 bases fitting TRBD2. The CDR3 loop spans 18 amino acids. Germline-derived CDR1 and CDR2 are MGHRA and YSYEKL. V dropped 0 bases and J dropped 4; count of bases not matched to a gene: 9. This CDR3 is CASSQEPGTSGEYNEQFF. CDR3 DNA sequence: TGCGCCAGCAGCCAAGAGCCGGGTACTAGCGGGGAGTACAATGAGCAGTTCTTC.

This clone was seen only once. The chain combines TRBV4-1 with TRBJ1-4; D uncertain. Germline-derived CDR1 and CDR2 are MGHRA and YSYEKL. The CDR3 is 14 amino acids. The V end was cut by 1 base, the J end by 3 bases, with 6 bases between. This CDR3 is CASSQARSNEKLFF. The CDR3 nucleotides are TGCGCCAGCAGCCAAGCACGGTCTAATGAAAAACTGTTTTTT.

This chain connects TRBV30 to TRBJ2-3; 7 bases map to TRBD1. There are 13 residues in the CDR3. Germline CDR1 and CDR2: GTSNPN and SVGIG (reference sequence). V dropped 2 bases and J dropped 6; count of bases not matched to a gene: 5. CDR3 nucleotides: TGTGCCTGGAGTCGAAGGGGGCGCGATACGCAGTATTTT. This sequence encodes CAWSRRGRDTQYF.

The chain combines TRBV29-1 with TRBJ1-3; TRBD1 might be the D (6 bases). The CDR3 loop spans 13 amino acids. Germline-derived CDR1 and CDR2 are SQVTM and ANQGSEA. V gave up 6 bases and J gave up 4 bases, with 13 bases separating them. The CDR3 here is CSVTQGGGNTIYF. The CDR3, as DNA: TGCAGCGTGACACAGGGAGGGGGAAACACCATATATTTT.

The V call is TRBV7-8, the J call TRBJ2-1, with D unresolved. V dropped 6 bases and J dropped 3 bases, with 15 bases sitting between them. This CDR3 spans 15 amino acids. Germline CDR1 and CDR2: SGHVS and FQNEAQ. CDR3 sequence: CASRSLRSSYNEQFF. The CDR3 coding sequence is TGTGCCAGCAGGTCCTTGAGGAGTAGCTACAATGAGCAGTTCTTC. Full variable domain (outside the CDR3, taken from reference TRBV7-8 and TRBJ2-1): GAGVSQSPRYKVAKRGQDVALRCDPISGHVSLFWYQQALGQGPEFLTYFQNEAQLDKSGLPSDRFFAERPEGSVSTLKIQRTQQEDSAVYLCASRSLRSSYNEQFFGPGTRLTVL.

The chain employs TRBV27 and TRBJ1-1; maybe TRBD1 (6 bases). There are 14 residues in the CDR3. Trimming took 6 bases from V and 4 from J, leaving 15 bases between them. Germline CDR1 is MNHEY and CDR2 is SMNVEV (reference sequence). The CDR3 region has the DNA TGTGCCAGCAGCAAGGGGCCAGGGGTCACTGAAGCTTTCTTT. Translation: CASSKGPGVTEAFF.

This clone was recorded once. The rearrangement links TRBV7-9 to TRBJ2-1, with no clear D. Germline CDR1 is SEHNR and CDR2 is FQNEAQ (reference sequence). Between the trimmed V and J ends, which lost 0 bases and 2 bases, there was a span of 17 bases. CDR3 length: 18 residues. CDR3 region: CASSLALGFGEAYNEQFF. CDR3 coding DNA: TGTGCCAGCAGCTTAGCGCTAGGTTTCGGAGAGGCCTACAATGAGCAGTTCTTC. The full variable domain, completed using reference TRBV7-9 and TRBJ2-1, is DTGVSQNPRHKITKRGQNVTFRCDPISEHNRLYWYRQTLGQGPEFLTYFQNEAQLEKSRLLSDRFSAERPKGSFSTLEIQRTEQGDSAMYLCASSLALGFGEAYNEQFFGPGTRLTVL.

The chain recombines TRBV11-2 with TRBJ1-3, with no clear D. The CDR3 extends over 15 amino acids. Trimming took off 1 base at V and 0 bases at J, with 7 bases between the two ends. In germline, CDR1 is SGHAT, CDR2 FQNNGV. The CDR3, as DNA: TGTGCCAGCAGCTTAGCCCCTAACTCTGGAAACACCATATATTTT. It translates to CASSLAPNSGNTIYF.

V and J are TRBV4-1 and TRBJ2-7, with 11 bases matching TRBD2. The CDR3 runs to 15 residues. CDR1 and CDR2 from the germline V gene are MGHRA and YSYEKL. The trim removed 6 bases at V and 2 bases at J, leaving 6 bases unmatched. The CDR3 protein is CASSISSGRTYEQYF. CDR3 DNA sequence: TGCGCCAGCAGTATATCTAGCGGGAGGACCTACGAGCAGTACTTC.

The V and J genes are TRBV5-4 and TRBJ2-2; D possibly corresponds to TRBD1 (5 bases). Trimming cost V 2 bases and J 8 bases, with 7 bases left between them. Germline values: CDR1 SGHNT, CDR2 YYREEE (reference sequence). This CDR3 region has 12 residues. The CDR3 sequence: CASSFDSGELFF. In nucleotides, the CDR3 is TGTGCCAGCAGCTTCGACAGTGGGGAGCTGTTTTTT. The complete variable domain, with remaining parts taken from reference TRBV5-4 and TRBJ2-2, reads ETGVTQSPTHLIKTRGQQVTLRCSSQSGHNTVSWYQQALGQGPQFIFQYYREEENGRGNFPPRFSGLQFPNYSSELNVNALELDDSALYLCASSFDSGELFFGEGSRLTVL.

The rearrangement links TRBV27 to TRBJ2-7; D is unclear. Germline CDR1 is MNHEY and CDR2 is SMNVEV (reference sequence). V was shortened by 5 bases and J by 4 bases, with 15 bases between the two germline ends. The CDR3 spans 14 residues. The CDR3 loop is CASSPRTVVYEQYF. The CDR3, as DNA: TGTGCCAGCAGTCCCCGAACCGTAGTGTACGAGCAGTACTTC.

V and J are TRBV2 and TRBJ1-4; 11 bases align to TRBD1. The CDR3 has 15 amino acids. CDR1 and CDR2 (germline): SNHLY, FYNNEI. The trim removed 5 bases at V and 8 bases at J, leaving 7 bases unmatched. The CDR3 nucleotides read TGTGCCAGCAGTTCGGACAGGGGGCGAAAAGAAAAACTGTTTTTT. Translated: CASSSDRGRKEKLFF.

About this clone: The sample holds other DNA sequences that translate to the same CDR3. The chain employs TRBV27 and TRBJ1-4; D gene ambiguous. The CDR3 runs 14 residues. The germline V gene encodes CDR1 MNHEY and CDR2 SMNVEV (reference sequence). Trimming took off 7 bases at V and 2 bases at J, with 11 bases between the two ends. The CDR3, as DNA: TGTGCCAGCATCTTAGAGGAGACTAATGAAAAACTGTTTTTT. Translating it yields CASILEETNEKLFF.

This clone has only one observation. The chain couples TRBV7-6 to TRBJ1-4; 10 bases are a match to TRBD1. The CDR3 runs to 16 residues. The germline V gene has CDR1 SGHVS and CDR2 FNYEAQ. V gave up 1 base and J gave up 8 bases; unmatched junction bases: 7. The CDR3 nucleotides are TGTGCCAGCAGCTTAGGTGGGACAGGGGTACGGGAAAAACTGTTTTTT. Translation: CASSLGGTGVREKLFF.

CDR3: CASSLAVGARTEAFF. The CDR3 DNA follows: TGCGCCAGCAGCTTGGCGGTAGGGGCAAGGACTGAAGCTTTCTTT. This rearrangement joins TRBV5-1 to TRBJ1-1, with D perhaps TRBD1 (5 bases). V lost 0 bases to trimming and J lost 5 bases, with 14 bases between them. Germline V lookup: CDR1 SGHRS, CDR2 YFSETQ. There are 15 residues in the CDR3.

The chain uses TRBV6-5 and TRBJ1-3, with 7 bases that match TRBD1. With V trimmed by 6 bases and J by 4 bases, 9 bases remained unmatched. In germline, CDR1 is MNHEY, CDR2 SVGAGI. This CDR3 contains 15 residues. CDR3: CASSRQGSTGNTIYF. The CDR3 coding sequence is TGTGCCAGCAGCAGACAGGGCTCTACGGGAAACACCATATATTTT.

V and J are TRBV7-9 and TRBJ2-2; 10 positions agree with TRBD2. Germline loops: CDR1 SEHNR, CDR2 FQNEAQ (reference sequence). The trim removed 5 bases at V and 1 base at J, leaving 13 bases unmatched. This CDR3 contains 19 residues. The CDR3 bases are TGTGCCAGCAGCAGGCGATCGGGGACTAGCGTTCTGAACACCGGGGAGCTGTTTTTT. Its protein is CASSRRSGTSVLNTGELFF.

This chain connects TRBV7-9 to TRBJ2-5; a possible D gene is TRBD1 (8 bases). The CDR3 extends over 16 amino acids. Germline CDR1 SEHNR, CDR2 FQNEAQ (reference sequence). Trimming shortened V by 6 bases and J by 5 bases, and 22 bases separated the two germline ends. The CDR3 loop is CASRGEGQEASETQYF. The CDR3 DNA reads TGTGCCAGCAGGGGGGAGGGACAGGAGGCATCGGAGACCCAGTACTTC.